Sequencing of this TCR beta chain was carried out in a study of cytomegalovirus exposure and HLA in healthy donors. Findings and limits, study-wide: Investigators reported some 150 TCR beta chains as tied to cytomegalovirus. TCR beta V- and J-gene trimming, according to a later analysis, was linked to a missense DCLRE1C variant. The HLA-A and HLA-B alleles of most subjects were reportedly predicted accurately from TCR beta sequences. Prior analysis indicated that the majority of TCR beta V segments exhibited productivity approximately 87% or approximately 30% of the time.

Germline CDR1 SGDLS, CDR2 YYNGEE. Deletions cut 8 bases from V and 3 bases from J, with 15 bases between. This CDR3 is built from 14 residues. Remarks on this clone: The antigen is unknown.

PCR involved 60 Vbeta and 13 Jbeta primers. The table came from immunoSEQ multiplex PCR; TCRdb's copy has only in-frame clones and leaves some out. This sample's clone table lists roughly 70,000 clones. The V call is TRBV9, the J call TRBJ1-3, with a possible D match to TRBD1 (6 bases). Source material: PBMCs. The sequence came from a female donor in good health and CMV-seropositive. CDR3 sequence reads: CASSRGGFGNTIYF. The CDR3 DNA reads as TGTGCCAGTTCACGAGGGGGTTTTGGAAACACCATATATTTT.